The entry below gives a single TCR beta chain sequence along with its context. Antigen specificity is unknown. The sample originates from a study of T cells in Graves' hyperthyroidism and ophthalmopathy. Findings of the study overall: Blood shared most expanded thyroid clonotypes above 0.001. Ophthalmopathy stood apart from stable hyperthyroidism in a 13 V-J model.

RNA transcripts gave rise to amplified TCR beta CDR3 regions. A set of HTBI primers served as the primers for a first-round RT-PCR of the TCR CDR3. Each CDR3 protein is one row after TCRdb ran MiXCR on the multiplex PCR reads. This sample carries 750,000 to 900,000 distinct CDR3 sequences, roughly 37% of them seen once, and the ten largest clones take more than 7%. Germline lookup yields CDR1 SEHNR and CDR2 FQNEAQ (reference sequence). The CDR3 runs 16 residues. A lack of ophthalmopathy progression within 18 months defined stable Graves' hyperthyroidism. Each patient was aged 18 to 65 and had newly diagnosed hyperthyroidism of under 2 months' duration.

Sequences were obtained from blood. The clonotype originates from a man younger than 35 with Graves' hyperthyroidism. V gene TRBV7-9 combines with J gene TRBJ1-5; TRBD2 aligns across 8 bases. Matching the DNA end better, TRBJ2-2 makes the J call doubtful. The CDR3 DNA is TGTGCCAGCAGCTACATGGGTAGCGGGGTCACCGGGGAGCTGTTTTTT. As protein: CASSYMGSGVTGELFF.